This T cell receptor beta chain was identified in a study of human versus mouse CDR3 diversity and MHC coevolution. Sequencing was performed with immunoSEQ multiplex PCR; in TCRdb, only in-frame clones are kept and a portion is missing. The sample shows tens of thousands of clones, just over 90% of them seen only once. Notes on the study in general: On average, humans showed more CDR3 deletions and insertions than mice.

This clone was observed once. Its antigen remains unidentified. Germline assignment: CDR1 MNHEY and CDR2 SMNVEV (reference sequence). The CDR3 sequence is 15 residues long. Trimming pared 0 bases from V and 4 bases from J, leaving 12 bases between. The chain employs TRBV27 and TRBJ1-2; D is undetermined. The receptor was derived from a person between 25 and 75 years old in good health. Sequenced input: naive CD4+ T cells from blood. Subset: CD45RO-negative CD62L-positive naive CD4 T cells. The CDR3 sequence is CASSLSEGPSYGYTF. The CDR3 DNA reads TGTGCCAGCAGTTTATCGGAGGGTCCCAGCTATGGCTACACCTTC.